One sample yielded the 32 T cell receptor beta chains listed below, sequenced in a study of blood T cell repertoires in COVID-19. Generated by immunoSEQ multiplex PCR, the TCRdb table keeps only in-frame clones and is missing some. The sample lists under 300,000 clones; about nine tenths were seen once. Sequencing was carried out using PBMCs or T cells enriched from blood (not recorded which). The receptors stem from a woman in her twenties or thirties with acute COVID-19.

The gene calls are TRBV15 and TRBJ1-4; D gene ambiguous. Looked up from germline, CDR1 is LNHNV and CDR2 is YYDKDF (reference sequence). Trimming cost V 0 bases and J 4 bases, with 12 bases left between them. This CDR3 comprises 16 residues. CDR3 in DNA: TGTGCCACCAGCAGAGATCTCATTACCAGTAATGAAAAACTGTTTTTT. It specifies CATSRDLITSNEKLFF.

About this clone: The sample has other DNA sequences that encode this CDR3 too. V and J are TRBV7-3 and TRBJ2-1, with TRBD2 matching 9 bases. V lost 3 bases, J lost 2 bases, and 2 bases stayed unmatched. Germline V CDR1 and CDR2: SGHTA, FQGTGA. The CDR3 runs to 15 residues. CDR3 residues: CASSLGLAAYNEQFF. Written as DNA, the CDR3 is TGTGCCAGCAGCTTGGGACTAGCAGCCTACAATGAGCAGTTCTTC.

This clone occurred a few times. The CDR3 here is CASTLGQGVTEAFF. CDR3 nucleotide sequence: TGTGCCAGCACTTTAGGACAGGGGGTCACTGAAGCTTTCTTT. The chain carries TRBV6-5 and TRBJ1-1; 10 positions agree with TRBD1. Germline V gene data show CDR1 as MNHEY and CDR2 as SVGAGI. This CDR3 has 14 residues. With V trimmed by 7 bases and J by 4 bases, 6 bases remained unmatched.

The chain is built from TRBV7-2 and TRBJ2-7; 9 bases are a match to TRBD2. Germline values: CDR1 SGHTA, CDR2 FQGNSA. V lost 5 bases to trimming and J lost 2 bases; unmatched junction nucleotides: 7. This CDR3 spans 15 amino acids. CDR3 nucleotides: TGTGCCAGCAGCGATTCAGCGGGAGGTGCCTACGAGCAGTACTTC. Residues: CASSDSAGGAYEQYF.

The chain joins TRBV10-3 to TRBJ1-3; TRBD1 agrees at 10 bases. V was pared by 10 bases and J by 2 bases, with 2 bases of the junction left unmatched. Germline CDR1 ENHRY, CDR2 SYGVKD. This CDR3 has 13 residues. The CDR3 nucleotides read TGTGCCAGCGGGACAGGGGCTGGAAACACCATATATTTT. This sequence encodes CASGTGAGNTIYF.

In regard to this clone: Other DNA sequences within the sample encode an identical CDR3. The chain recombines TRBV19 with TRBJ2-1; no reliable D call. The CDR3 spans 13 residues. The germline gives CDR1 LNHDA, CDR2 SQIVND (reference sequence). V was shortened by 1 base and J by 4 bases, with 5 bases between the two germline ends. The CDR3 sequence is CASSIGRYNEQFF. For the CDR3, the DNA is TGTGCCAGTAGTATAGGCAGGTACAATGAGCAGTTCTTC.

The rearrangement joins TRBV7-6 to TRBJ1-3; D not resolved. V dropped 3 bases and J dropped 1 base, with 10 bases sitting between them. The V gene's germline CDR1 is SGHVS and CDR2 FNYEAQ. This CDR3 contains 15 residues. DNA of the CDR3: TGTGCCAGCAGCTTGCGCGGGTCTTCTGGAAACACCATATATTTT. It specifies CASSLRGSSGNTIYF.

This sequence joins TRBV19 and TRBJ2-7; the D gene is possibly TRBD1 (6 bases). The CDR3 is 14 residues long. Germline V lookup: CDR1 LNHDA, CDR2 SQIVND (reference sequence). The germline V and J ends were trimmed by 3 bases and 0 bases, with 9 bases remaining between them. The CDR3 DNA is TGTGCCAGTAGTATTTACAGGGACTCCTACGAGCAGTACTTC. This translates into CASSIYRDSYEQYF.

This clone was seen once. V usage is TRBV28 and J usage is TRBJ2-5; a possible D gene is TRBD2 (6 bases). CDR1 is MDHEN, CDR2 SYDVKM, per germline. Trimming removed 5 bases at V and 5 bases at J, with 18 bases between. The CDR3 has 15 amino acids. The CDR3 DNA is TGTGCCAGCAGTCCCGGGGACTCTCTCCAGGAGACCCAGTACTTC. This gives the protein CASSPGDSLQETQYF.

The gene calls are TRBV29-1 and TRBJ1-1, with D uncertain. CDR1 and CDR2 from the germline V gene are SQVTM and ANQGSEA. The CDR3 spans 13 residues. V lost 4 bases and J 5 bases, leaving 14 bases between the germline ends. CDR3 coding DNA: TGCAGCGTTGCCGGAGGGAGAGGTACTGAAGCTTTCTTT. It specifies CSVAGGRGTEAFF.

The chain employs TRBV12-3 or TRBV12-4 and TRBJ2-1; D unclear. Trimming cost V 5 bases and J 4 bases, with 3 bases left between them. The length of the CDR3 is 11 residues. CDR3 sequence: CASSQYNEQFF. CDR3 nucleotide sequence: TGTGCCAGCAGTCAGTACAATGAGCAGTTCTTC.

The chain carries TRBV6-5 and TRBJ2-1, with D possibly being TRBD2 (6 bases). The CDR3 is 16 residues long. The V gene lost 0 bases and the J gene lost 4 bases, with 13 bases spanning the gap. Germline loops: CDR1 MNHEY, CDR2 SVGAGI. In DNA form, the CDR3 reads TGTGCCAGCAGTTACTCGTCGCGGGGAGTTTACAATGAGCAGTTCTTC. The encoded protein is CASSYSSRGVYNEQFF.

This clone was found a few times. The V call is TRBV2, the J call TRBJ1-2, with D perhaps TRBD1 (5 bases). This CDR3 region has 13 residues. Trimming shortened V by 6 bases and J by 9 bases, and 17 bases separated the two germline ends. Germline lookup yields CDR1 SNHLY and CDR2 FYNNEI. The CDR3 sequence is CASRLVGEWSYTF. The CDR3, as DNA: TGTGCCAGCAGATTGGTAGGGGAATGGAGCTACACCTTC.

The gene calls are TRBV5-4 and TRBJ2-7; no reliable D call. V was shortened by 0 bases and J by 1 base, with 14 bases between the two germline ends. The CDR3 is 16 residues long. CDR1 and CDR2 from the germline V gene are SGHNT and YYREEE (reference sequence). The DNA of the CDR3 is TGTGCCAGCAGCTTGGGTGGCTCCTTGATTTCCTACGAGCAGTACTTC. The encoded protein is CASSLGGSLISYEQYF.

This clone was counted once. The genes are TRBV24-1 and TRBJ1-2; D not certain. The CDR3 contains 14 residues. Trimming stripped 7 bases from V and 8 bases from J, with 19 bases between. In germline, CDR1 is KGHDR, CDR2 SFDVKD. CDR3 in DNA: TGTGCCACCAGAGTCGACACACACCATGAGGGCTACACCTTC. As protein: CATRVDTHHEGYTF.

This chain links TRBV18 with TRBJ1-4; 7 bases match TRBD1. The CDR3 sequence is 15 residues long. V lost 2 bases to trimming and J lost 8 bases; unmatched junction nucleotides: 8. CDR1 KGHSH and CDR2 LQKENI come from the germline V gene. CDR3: CASSPLTGVDEKLFF. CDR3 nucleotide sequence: TGTGCCAGCTCACCATTAACAGGGGTAGACGAAAAACTGTTTTTT.

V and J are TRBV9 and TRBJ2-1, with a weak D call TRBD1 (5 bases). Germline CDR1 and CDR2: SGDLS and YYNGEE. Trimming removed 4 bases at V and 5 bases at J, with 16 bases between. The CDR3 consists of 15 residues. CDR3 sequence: CASSPRVQGDNEQFF. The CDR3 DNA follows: TGTGCCAGCAGCCCACGCGTTCAAGGGGACAATGAGCAGTTCTTC.

The CDR3 loop is CASSLEWGLETQYF. The CDR3 bases are TGTGCCAGCAGCTTGGAATGGGGGCTAGAGACCCAGTACTTC. The V call is TRBV5-4, the J call TRBJ2-5, with D perhaps TRBD1 (6 bases). With 0 bases removed from V and 4 bases from J, the gap between germline ends came to 10 bases. Germline values: CDR1 SGHNT, CDR2 YYREEE (reference sequence). The CDR3 contains 14 residues.

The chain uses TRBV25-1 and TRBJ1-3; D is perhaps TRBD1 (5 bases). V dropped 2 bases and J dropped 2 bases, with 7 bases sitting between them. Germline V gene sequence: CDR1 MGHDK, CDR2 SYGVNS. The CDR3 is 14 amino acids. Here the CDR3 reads CASSEVGAGNTIYF. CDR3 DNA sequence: TGTGCCAGCAGTGAAGTAGGGGCTGGAAACACCATATATTTT.

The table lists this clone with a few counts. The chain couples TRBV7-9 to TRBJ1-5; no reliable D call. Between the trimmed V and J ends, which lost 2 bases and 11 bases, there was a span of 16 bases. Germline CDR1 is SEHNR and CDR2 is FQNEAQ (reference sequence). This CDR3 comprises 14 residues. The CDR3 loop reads CASSLSGGQKAQHF. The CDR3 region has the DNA TGTGCCAGCAGCTTATCCGGCGGCCAGAAGGCCCAGCATTTT.

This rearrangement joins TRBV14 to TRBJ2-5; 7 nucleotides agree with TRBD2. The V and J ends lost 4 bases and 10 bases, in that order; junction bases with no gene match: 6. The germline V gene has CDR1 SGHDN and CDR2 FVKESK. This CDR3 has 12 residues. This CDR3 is CASSRTSWFQYF. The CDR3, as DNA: TGTGCCAGCAGCCGGACTAGTTGGTTCCAGTACTTC.

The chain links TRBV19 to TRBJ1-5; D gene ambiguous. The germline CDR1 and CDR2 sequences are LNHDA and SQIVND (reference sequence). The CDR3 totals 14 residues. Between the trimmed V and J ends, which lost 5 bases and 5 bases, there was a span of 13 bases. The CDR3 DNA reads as TGTGCCAGTAGTTATGGGAGTAGGGATCAGCCCCAGCATTTT. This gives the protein CASSYGSRDQPQHF.

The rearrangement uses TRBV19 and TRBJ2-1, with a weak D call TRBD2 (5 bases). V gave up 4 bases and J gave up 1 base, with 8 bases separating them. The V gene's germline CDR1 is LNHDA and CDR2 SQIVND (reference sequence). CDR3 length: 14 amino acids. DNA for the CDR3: TGTGCCAGTAGTAGAGGGCTATCCTACAATGAGCAGTTCTTC. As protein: CASSRGLSYNEQFF.

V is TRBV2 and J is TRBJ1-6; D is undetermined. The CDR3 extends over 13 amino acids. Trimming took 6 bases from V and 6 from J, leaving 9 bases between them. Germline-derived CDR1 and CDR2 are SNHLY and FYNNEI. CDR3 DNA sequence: TGTGCCAGCAGGGATCGCGGTAATTCACCCCTCCACTTT. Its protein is CASRDRGNSPLHF. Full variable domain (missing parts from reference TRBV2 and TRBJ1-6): EPEVTQTPSHQVTQMGQEVILRCVPISNHLYFYWYRQILGQKVEFLVSFYNNEISEKSEIFDDQFSVERPDGSNFTLKIRSTKLEDSAMYFCASRDRGNSPLHFGNGTRLTVT.

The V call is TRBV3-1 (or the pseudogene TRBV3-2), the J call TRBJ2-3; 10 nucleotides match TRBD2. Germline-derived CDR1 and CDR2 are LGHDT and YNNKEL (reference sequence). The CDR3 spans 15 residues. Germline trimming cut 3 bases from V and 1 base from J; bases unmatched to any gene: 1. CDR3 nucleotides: TGTGCCAGCAGCCAGGGGACTAGCGGCACAGATACGCAGTATTTT. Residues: CASSQGTSGTDTQYF.

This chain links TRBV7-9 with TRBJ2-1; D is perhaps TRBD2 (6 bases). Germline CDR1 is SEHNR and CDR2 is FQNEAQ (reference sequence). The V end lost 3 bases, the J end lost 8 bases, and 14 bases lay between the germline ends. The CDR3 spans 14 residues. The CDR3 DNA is TGTGCCAGCAGCTTGAGGAGCCGGGGGTATGAGCAGTTCTTC. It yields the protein CASSLRSRGYEQFF.

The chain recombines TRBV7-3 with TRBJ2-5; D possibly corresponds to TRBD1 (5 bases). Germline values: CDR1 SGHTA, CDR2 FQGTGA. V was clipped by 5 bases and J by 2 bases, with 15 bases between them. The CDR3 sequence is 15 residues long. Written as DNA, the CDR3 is TGTGCCAGCAGCAAATCAGGGATGGCGCAAGAGACCCAGTACTTC. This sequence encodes CASSKSGMAQETQYF.

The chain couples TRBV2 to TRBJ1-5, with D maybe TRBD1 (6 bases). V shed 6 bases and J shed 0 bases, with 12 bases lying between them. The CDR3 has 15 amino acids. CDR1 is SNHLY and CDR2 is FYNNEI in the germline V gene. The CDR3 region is CASRLDSHSNQPQHF. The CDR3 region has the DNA TGTGCCAGCAGGCTGGACAGCCATAGCAATCAGCCCCAGCATTTT.

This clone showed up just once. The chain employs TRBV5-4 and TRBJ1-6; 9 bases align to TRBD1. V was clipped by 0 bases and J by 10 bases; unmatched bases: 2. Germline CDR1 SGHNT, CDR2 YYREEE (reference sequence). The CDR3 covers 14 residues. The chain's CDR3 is CASSLGQGGSPLHF. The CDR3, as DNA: TGTGCCAGCAGCTTGGGACAGGGGGGATCACCCCTCCACTTT.

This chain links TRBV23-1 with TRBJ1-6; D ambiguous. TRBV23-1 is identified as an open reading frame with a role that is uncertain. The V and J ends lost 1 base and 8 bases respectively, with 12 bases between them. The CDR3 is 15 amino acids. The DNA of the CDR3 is TGCGCCAGCAGTCAATTCTCCGGGTATGATTCACCCCTCCACTTT. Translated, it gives CASSQFSGYDSPLHF.

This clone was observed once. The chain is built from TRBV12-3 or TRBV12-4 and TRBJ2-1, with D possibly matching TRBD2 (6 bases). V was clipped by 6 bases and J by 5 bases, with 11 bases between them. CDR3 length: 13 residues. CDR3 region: CASRRDLDNEQFF. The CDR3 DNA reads TGTGCCAGCAGACGGGACTTAGACAATGAGCAGTTCTTC.

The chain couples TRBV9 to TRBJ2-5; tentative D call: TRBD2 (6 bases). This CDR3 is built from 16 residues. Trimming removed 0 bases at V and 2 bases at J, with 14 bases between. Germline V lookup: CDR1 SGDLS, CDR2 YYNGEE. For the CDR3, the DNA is TGTGCCAGCAGCGTAGACCGGGGGTCGGTGCAAGAGACCCAGTACTTC. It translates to CASSVDRGSVQETQYF.